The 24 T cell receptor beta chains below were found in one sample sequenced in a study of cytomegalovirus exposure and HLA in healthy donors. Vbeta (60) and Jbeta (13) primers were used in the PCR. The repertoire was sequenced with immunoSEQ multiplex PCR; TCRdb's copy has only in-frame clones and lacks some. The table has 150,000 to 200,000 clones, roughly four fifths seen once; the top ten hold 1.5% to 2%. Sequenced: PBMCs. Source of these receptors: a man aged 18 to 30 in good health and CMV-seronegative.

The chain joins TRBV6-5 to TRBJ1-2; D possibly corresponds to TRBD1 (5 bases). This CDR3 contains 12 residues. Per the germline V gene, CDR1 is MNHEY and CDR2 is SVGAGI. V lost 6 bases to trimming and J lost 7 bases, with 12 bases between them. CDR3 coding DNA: TGTGCCAGCAGATTCACCGGGGGTGGCTACACCTTC. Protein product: CASRFTGGGYTF.

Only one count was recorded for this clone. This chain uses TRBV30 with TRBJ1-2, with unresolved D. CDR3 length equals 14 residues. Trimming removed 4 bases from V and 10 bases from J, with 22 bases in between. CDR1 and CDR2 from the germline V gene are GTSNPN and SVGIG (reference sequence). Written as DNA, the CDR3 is TGTGCCTGGAATCTTCGGCGCTCAACTAGGGACTACACCTTC. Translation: CAWNLRRSTRDYTF.

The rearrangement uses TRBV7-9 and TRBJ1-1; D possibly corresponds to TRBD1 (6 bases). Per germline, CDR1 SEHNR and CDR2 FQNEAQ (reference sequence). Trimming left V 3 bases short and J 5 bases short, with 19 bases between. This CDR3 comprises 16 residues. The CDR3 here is CASSFRGGPGGTEAFF. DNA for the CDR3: TGTGCCAGCAGCTTTAGGGGGGGCCCCGGGGGGACTGAAGCTTTCTTT.

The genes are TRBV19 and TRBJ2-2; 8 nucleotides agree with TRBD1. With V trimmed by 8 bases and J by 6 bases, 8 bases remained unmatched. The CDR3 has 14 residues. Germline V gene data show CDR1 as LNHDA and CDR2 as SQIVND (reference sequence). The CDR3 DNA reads TGTGCCAGTGATTCGACAGGGGATTCCGGGGAGCTGTTTTTT. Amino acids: CASDSTGDSGELFF.

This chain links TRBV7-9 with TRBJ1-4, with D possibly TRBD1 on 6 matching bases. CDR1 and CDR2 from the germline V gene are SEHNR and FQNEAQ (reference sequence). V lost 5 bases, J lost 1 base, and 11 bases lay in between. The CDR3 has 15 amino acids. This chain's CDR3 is CASSPLQGTNEKLFF. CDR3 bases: TGTGCCAGCAGCCCTTTACAGGGAACTAATGAAAAACTGTTTTTT.

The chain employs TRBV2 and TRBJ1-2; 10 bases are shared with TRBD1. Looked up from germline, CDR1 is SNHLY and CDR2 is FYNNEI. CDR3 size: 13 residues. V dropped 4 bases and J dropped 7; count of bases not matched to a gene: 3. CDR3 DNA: TGTGCCAGCAGTGCGGGACAGGGGATTGGCTACACCTTC. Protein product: CASSAGQGIGYTF. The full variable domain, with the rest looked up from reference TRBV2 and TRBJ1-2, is EPEVTQTPSHQVTQMGQEVILRCVPISNHLYFYWYRQILGQKVEFLVSFYNNEISEKSEIFDDQFSVERPDGSNFTLKIRSTKLEDSAMYFCASSAGQGIGYTFGSGTRLTVV.

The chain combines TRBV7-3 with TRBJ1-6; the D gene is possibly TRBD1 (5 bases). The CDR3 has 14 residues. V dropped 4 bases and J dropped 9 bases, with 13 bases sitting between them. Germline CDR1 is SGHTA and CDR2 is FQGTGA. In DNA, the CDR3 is TGTGCCAGCAGCTCACAGGACGCTACTTCACCCCTCCACTTT. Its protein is CASSSQDATSPLHF.

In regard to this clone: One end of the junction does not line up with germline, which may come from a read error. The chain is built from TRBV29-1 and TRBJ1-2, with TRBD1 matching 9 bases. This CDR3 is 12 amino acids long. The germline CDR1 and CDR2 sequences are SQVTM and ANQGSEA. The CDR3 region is CGVGTGTSGYTF. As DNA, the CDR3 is TGCGGCGTCGGGACAGGGACTAGTGGCTACACCTTC.

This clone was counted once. Here the CDR3 DNA reads TGTGCCAGCAGTTTTGGGCAGAACTATGGCTACACCTTC. Its translation is CASSFGQNYGYTF. The chain is built from TRBV28 and TRBJ1-2; D is unclear. The CDR3 covers 13 residues. In germline, CDR1 is MDHEN, CDR2 SYDVKM. The germline V and J ends were trimmed by 3 bases and 2 bases, with 7 bases remaining between them.

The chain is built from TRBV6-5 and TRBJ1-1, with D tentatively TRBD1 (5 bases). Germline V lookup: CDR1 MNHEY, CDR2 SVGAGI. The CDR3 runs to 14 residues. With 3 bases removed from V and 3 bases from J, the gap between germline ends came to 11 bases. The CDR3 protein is CASSYSTDYTEAFF. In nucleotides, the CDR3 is TGTGCCAGCAGTTATTCGACAGACTACACTGAAGCTTTCTTT.

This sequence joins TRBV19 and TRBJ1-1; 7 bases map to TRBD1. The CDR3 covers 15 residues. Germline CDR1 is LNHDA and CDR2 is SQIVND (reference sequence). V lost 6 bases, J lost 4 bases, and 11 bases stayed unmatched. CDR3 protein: CASSNPDRRGTEAFF. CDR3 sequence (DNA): TGTGCCAGTAGCAATCCGGACAGGAGGGGCACTGAAGCTTTCTTT.

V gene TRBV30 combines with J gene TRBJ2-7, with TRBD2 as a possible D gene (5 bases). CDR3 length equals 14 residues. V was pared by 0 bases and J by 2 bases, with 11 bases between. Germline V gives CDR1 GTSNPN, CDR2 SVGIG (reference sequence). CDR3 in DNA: TGTGCCTGGAGTGTAGGAGAGGGTACCTACGAGCAGTACTTC. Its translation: CAWSVGEGTYEQYF.

CDR3 residues: CASSIEGALNSPLHF. CDR3 bases: TGTGCCAGTAGTATAGAGGGCGCCTTGAATTCACCCCTCCACTTT. The chain couples TRBV19 to TRBJ1-6; no clear D gene. The germline V and J ends were trimmed by 0 bases and 7 bases, with 10 bases remaining between them. Germline V gene sequence: CDR1 LNHDA, CDR2 SQIVND (reference sequence). CDR3 size: 15 residues.

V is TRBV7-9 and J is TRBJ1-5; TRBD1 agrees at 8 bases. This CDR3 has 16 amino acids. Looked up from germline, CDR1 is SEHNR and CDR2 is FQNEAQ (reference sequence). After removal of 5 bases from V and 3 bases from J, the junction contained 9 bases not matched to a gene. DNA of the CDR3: TGTGCCAGCAGCCCAGACAGGGGAAGCTACAATCAGCCCCAGCATTTT. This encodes CASSPDRGSYNQPQHF.

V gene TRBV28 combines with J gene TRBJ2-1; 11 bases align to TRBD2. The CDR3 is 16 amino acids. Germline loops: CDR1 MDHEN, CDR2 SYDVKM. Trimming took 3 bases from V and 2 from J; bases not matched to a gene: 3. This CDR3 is CASSLATSGTYNEQFF. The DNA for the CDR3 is TGTGCCAGCAGTTTGGCGACTAGCGGGACCTACAATGAGCAGTTCTTC.

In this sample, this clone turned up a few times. CDR3 sequence reads: CASGQGRGEQYF. The CDR3 DNA reads TGTGCCAGCGGACAGGGCCGGGGCGAGCAGTACTTC. The chain has TRBV10-3 and TRBJ2-7, with TRBD1 identical over 8 bases. The CDR3 consists of 12 residues. The germline CDR1 and CDR2 sequences are ENHRY and SYGVKD. The J segment lost 6 bases and the V segment lost 10 bases, leaving 8 bases of the junction unmatched.

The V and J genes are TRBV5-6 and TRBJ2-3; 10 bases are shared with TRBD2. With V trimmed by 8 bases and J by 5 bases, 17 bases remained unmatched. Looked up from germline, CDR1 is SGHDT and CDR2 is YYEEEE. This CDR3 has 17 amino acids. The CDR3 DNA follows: TGTGCCAGTTCCCGGGGGAGCGGGAGGGCTGTCATAGATACGCAGTATTTT. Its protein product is CASSRGSGRAVIDTQYF. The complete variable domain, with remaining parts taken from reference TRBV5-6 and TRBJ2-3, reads DAGVTQSPTHLIKTRGQQVTLRCSPKSGHDTVSWYQQALGQGPQFIFQYYEEEERQRGNFPDRFSGHQFPNYSSELNVNALLLGDSALYLCASSRGSGRAVIDTQYFGPGTRLTVL.

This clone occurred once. This CDR3 is CASSQEPTGTSGNTIYF. Written as DNA, the CDR3 is TGCGCCAGCAGCCAAGAACCGACAGGGACATCGGGAAACACCATATATTTT. The chain links TRBV4-1 to TRBJ1-3, with 7 bases that match TRBD1. The V gene end was trimmed by 0 bases and the J gene end by 4 bases; junction bases not matched to a gene: 9. The CDR3 sequence is 17 residues long. CDR1 is MGHRA and CDR2 is YSYEKL in the germline V gene.

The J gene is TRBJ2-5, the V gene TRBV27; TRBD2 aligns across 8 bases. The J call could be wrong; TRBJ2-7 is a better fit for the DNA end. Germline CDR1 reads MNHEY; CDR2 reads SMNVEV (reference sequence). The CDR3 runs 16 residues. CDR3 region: CASRLKAGGLRHEQYF. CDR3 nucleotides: TGTGCCAGCAGACTCAAGGCGGGAGGCCTTCGCCACGAGCAGTACTTC.

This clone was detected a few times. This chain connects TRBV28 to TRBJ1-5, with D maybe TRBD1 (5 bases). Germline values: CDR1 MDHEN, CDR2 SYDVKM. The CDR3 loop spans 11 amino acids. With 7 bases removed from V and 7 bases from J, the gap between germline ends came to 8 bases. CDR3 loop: CASTGGQPQHF. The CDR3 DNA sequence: TGTGCCAGCACCGGGGGACAGCCCCAGCATTTT.

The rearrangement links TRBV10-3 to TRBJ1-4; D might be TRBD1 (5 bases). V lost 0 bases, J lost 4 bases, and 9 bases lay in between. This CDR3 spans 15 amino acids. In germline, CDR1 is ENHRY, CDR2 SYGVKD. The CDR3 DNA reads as TGTGCCATCAGTGAGTCCCCAAGGGGTAATGAAAAACTGTTTTTT. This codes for CAISESPRGNEKLFF.

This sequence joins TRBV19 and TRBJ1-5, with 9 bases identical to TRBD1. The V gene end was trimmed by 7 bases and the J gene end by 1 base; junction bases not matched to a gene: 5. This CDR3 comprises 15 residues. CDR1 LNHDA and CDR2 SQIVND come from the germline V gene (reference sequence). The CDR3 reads CASIPTGGSNQPQHF. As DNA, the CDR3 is TGTGCCAGTATCCCGACAGGGGGGAGCAATCAGCCCCAGCATTTT.

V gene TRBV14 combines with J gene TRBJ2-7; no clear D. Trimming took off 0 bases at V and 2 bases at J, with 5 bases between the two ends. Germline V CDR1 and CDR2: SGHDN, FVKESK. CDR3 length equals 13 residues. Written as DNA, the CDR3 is TGTGCCAGCAGCCAAGATCTCCCCTACGAGCAGTACTTC. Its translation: CASSQDLPYEQYF.

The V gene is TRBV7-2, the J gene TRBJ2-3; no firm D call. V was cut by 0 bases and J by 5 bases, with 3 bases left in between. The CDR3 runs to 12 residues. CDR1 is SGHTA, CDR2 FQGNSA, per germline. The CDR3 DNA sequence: TGTGCCAGCAGCTTAGCGAGAGATACGCAGTATTTT. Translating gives CASSLARDTQYF.